This record covers a single TCR beta chain. This record belongs to a study of blood T cell repertoires in COVID-19. Whole-study context: Samples came from the United States, Italy and Spain, spanning acute and convalescent COVID-19. Sample material is recorded as cDNA or gDNA derived from T cells, B-cell-depleted T cells, or PBMCs.

How the authors handled the data: For nucleated cells, counts were estimated from reference gene primer amplification. TCRdb's table, derived via immunoSEQ multiplex PCR, lists solely in-frame clones and lacks some. The DNA was the basis for D and trimming; V, J and clone size are from that table. The data show tens of thousands of clones, roughly 86% seen once. Germline CDR1 reads SNHLY; CDR2 reads FYNNEI. V was shortened by 6 bases and J by 9 bases, with 9 bases between the two germline ends. This CDR3 spans 12 amino acids. What was sequenced was peripheral blood. The chain couples TRBV2 to TRBJ1-6; tentatively, D is TRBD1 (6 bases). The clonotype comes from a human donor in a cohort sampled during active COVID-19. The CDR3 loop reads CASSHRASPLHF. The CDR3 nucleotides read TGTGCCAGCAGCCACAGGGCTTCACCCCTCCACTTT.